A single sample gave rise to the 20 T cell receptor beta chains below, sequenced in a study of PD-L1 blockade in urothelial cancer. Time point here: peripheral blood 6 weeks after treatment start. Using immunoSEQ multiplex PCR, the repertoire was profiled, and TCRdb retains in-frame clones only, with some absent. The repertoire has tens of thousands of clones, around nine tenths of them found once; the top ten carry approximately 11%. Source: PBMCs, taken around atezolizumab (anti-PD-L1) treatment. The receptors come from a man aged 60 to 69 with urothelial cancer.

V usage is TRBV6-5 and J usage is TRBJ1-2, with D perhaps matching TRBD1 (6 bases). The CDR3 is 14 amino acids. The V end was cut by 0 bases, the J end by 4 bases, with 9 bases between. The germline CDR1 and CDR2 sequences are MNHEY and SVGAGI. The CDR3 region is CASSYSRGIYGYTF. The CDR3 DNA is TGTGCCAGCAGTTACTCGAGGGGGATCTATGGCTACACCTTC.

This clone is a singleton in its sample. CDR3: CASSSGLAGGLDYEQYF. CDR3 coding DNA: TGTGCCAGCAGCTCGGGACTAGCGGGGGGATTGGACTACGAGCAGTACTTC. The rearrangement joins TRBV27 to TRBJ2-7; TRBD2 matches 15 bases. The CDR3 is 17 residues long. Germline trimming cut 6 bases from V and 3 bases from J; bases unmatched to any gene: 9. The V gene's germline CDR1 is MNHEY and CDR2 SMNVEV (reference sequence).

The CDR3 loop is CASSESGGLAGNEQFF. Here the CDR3 DNA reads TGCGCCAGCAGTGAGTCGGGGGGACTAGCGGGAAATGAGCAGTTCTTC. V usage is TRBV10-1 and J usage is TRBJ2-1; 13 bases align to TRBD2. V dropped 0 bases and J dropped 7; count of bases not matched to a gene: 3. Germline CDR1 WNHNN, CDR2 SYGVQD (reference sequence). This CDR3 comprises 16 residues.

V usage is TRBV10-3 and J usage is TRBJ1-1; D is possibly TRBD1 (5 bases). Germline assignment: CDR1 ENHRY and CDR2 SYGVKD. The CDR3 runs to 14 residues. V was cut by 2 bases and J by 5 bases, with 12 bases left in between. CDR3 sequence reads: CAISEARGGTEAFF. Here the CDR3 DNA reads TGTGCCATCAGTGAGGCGAGGGGAGGGACTGAAGCTTTCTTT.

V is TRBV18 and J is TRBJ2-5; 9 nucleotides align to TRBD1. The germline V gene encodes CDR1 KGHSH and CDR2 LQKENI. CDR3 length equals 15 residues. With 6 bases clipped from V and 3 bases from J, the junction kept 8 bases outside the gene matches. This CDR3 reads CASSGTGIIEETQYF. As DNA, the CDR3 is TGTGCCAGCTCCGGGACAGGGATTATAGAAGAGACCCAGTACTTC.

This clone has just a few counts. V and J are TRBV5-4 and TRBJ1-2; 10 bases line up with TRBD1. V lost 3 bases, J lost 6 bases, and 8 bases stayed unmatched. From germline, CDR1 is SGHNT and CDR2 YYREEE (reference sequence). This CDR3 comprises 15 residues. In nucleotides, the CDR3 is TGTGCCAGCAGCTCCCTAGGACAGGGGGTGGATGGCTACACCTTC. Translated, it gives CASSSLGQGVDGYTF.

This clone has a single count. The chain uses TRBV5-1 and TRBJ1-4; D is unresolved. CDR3 length: 14 amino acids. Germline V gene sequence: CDR1 SGHRS, CDR2 YFSETQ. V was cut by 4 bases and J by 0 bases, with 7 bases left in between. The CDR3 nucleotides are TGCGCCAGCAGCCGGTATGCAACTAATGAAAAACTGTTTTTT. It translates to CASSRYATNEKLFF.

The chain combines TRBV5-8 with TRBJ2-1, with 9 positions matching TRBD2. CDR1 and CDR2 from the germline V gene are SGHTS and YDEGEE. The V and J ends lost 4 bases and 0 bases, in that order; junction bases with no gene match: 8. This CDR3 contains 17 residues. The CDR3 bases are TGTGCCAGCAGCACGGACGGTAGCGGGAGCTCCTACAATGAGCAGTTCTTC. It yields the protein CASSTDGSGSSYNEQFF.

The chain uses TRBV11-2 and TRBJ2-1; 7 bases are shared with TRBD2. This CDR3 is 15 amino acids long. Germline trimming cut 4 bases from V and 5 bases from J; bases unmatched to any gene: 8. Germline V gene lookup returns CDR1 SGHAT and CDR2 FQNNGV. CDR3 nucleotide sequence: TGTGCCAGCAGCTACGGCGGGAGAGGAAACAATGAGCAGTTCTTC. It translates to CASSYGGRGNNEQFF.

The genes are TRBV30 and TRBJ2-5, with no clear D. Germline CDR1 is GTSNPN and CDR2 is SVGIG (reference sequence). V was trimmed by 0 bases and J by 0 bases, leaving 2 bases between them. The CDR3 loop spans 12 amino acids. CDR3 residues: CAWSVYQETQYF. CDR3 nucleotides: TGTGCCTGGAGTGTCTACCAAGAGACCCAGTACTTC. The variable domain in full, with the rest retrieved from reference TRBV30 and TRBJ2-5, is SQTIHQWPATLVQPVGSPLSLECTVEGTSNPNLYWYRQAAGRGLQLLFYSVGIGQISSEVPQNLSASRPQDRQFILSSKKLLLSDSGFYLCAWSVYQETQYFGPGTRLLVL.

In regard to this clone: A junction boundary mismatches the germline segment, possibly from a read error. The chain recombines TRBV19 with TRBJ1-1; possibly TRBD1 for D (6 bases). CDR1 is LNHDA, CDR2 SQIVND, per germline (reference sequence). The length of the CDR3 is 15 residues. The CDR3 here is CASSIIPDRWTEAFF. The CDR3, as DNA: TGTGCCAGTAGTATAATCCCGGACAGATGGACTGAGGCTTTCTTT. The variable domain in full, completed from reference TRBV19 and TRBJ1-1, reads DGGITQSPKYLFRKEGQNVTLSCEQNLNHDAMYWYRQDPGQGLRLIYYSQIVNDFQKGDIAEGYSVSREKKESFPLTVTSAQKNPTAFYLCASSIIPDRWTEAFFGQGTRLTVV.

This rearrangement joins TRBV6-1 to TRBJ2-7; the match to TRBD2 covers 7 bases. V was clipped by 11 bases and J by 5 bases; unmatched bases: 6. There are 11 residues in the CDR3. The germline V gene has CDR1 MNHNS and CDR2 SASEGT. The CDR3 nucleotides read TGTGCCTCTCGGGGGGTCCACGAGCAGTACTTC. Encoded protein: CASRGVHEQYF.

This clone has just one count. V usage is TRBV2 and J usage is TRBJ1-1; tentatively, D is TRBD1 (5 bases). This CDR3 spans 14 amino acids. V was cut by 5 bases and J by 10 bases, with 20 bases left in between. CDR1 SNHLY and CDR2 FYNNEI come from the germline V gene. Here the CDR3 reads CASSSGWAQRGAFF. Written as DNA, the CDR3 is TGTGCCAGCAGTTCAGGATGGGCACAAAGGGGAGCTTTCTTT.

The rearrangement links TRBV4-2 to TRBJ2-3, with D hard to call. The germline gives CDR1 LGHNA, CDR2 YNFKEQ. Trimming stripped 1 base from V and 5 bases from J, with 10 bases between. The CDR3 totals 14 residues. The DNA for the CDR3 is TGTGCCAGCAGCCAAGTGAAACGCGGAGATACGCAGTATTTT. The encoded protein is CASSQVKRGDTQYF.

This chain joins TRBV7-3 and TRBJ2-1; 7 bases match TRBD1. This CDR3 has 14 residues. Trimming cost V 5 bases and J 5 bases; bases outside gene matches: 6. The germline V gene has CDR1 SGHTA and CDR2 FQGTGA. Written as DNA, the CDR3 is TGTGCCAGCAGCCAAGGGGGCAGTAACAATGAGCAGTTCTTC. Its protein is CASSQGGSNNEQFF.

The chain is built from TRBV11-2 and TRBJ2-2, with D possibly being TRBD1 (6 bases). The CDR3 extends over 13 amino acids. From germline, CDR1 is SGHAT and CDR2 FQNNGV. Trimming shortened V by 4 bases and J by 5 bases, and 8 bases separated the two germline ends. The CDR3 sequence is CASSYRETGELFF. The CDR3 region has the DNA TGTGCCAGCAGCTACAGGGAAACCGGGGAGCTGTTTTTT.

The chain is built from TRBV19 and TRBJ1-5; D may be TRBD1 (5 bases). The V gene's germline CDR1 is LNHDA and CDR2 SQIVND (reference sequence). The length of the CDR3 is 13 residues. The V end lost 4 bases, the J end lost 6 bases, and 10 bases lay between the germline ends. Here the CDR3 reads CASSRQGAQPQHF. The CDR3 coding sequence is TGTGCCAGTAGTAGGCAGGGTGCTCAGCCCCAGCATTTT.

V is TRBV10-1 and J is TRBJ1-4; D is unclear. Germline V gene data show CDR1 as WNHNN and CDR2 as SYGVQD (reference sequence). V was cut by 3 bases and J by 4 bases, with 6 bases left in between. This CDR3 is built from 13 residues. The CDR3 sequence is CASSESLNEKLFF. In DNA form, the CDR3 reads TGCGCCAGCAGTGAAAGCCTTAATGAAAAACTGTTTTTT.

The V gene is TRBV6-5, the J gene TRBJ2-1; D unclear. The length of the CDR3 is 14 residues. CDR1 and CDR2 (germline): MNHEY, SVGAGI. The ends were cut back, 4 bases at V and 4 bases at J, with 11 bases in the middle. The CDR3 region has the DNA TGTGCCAGCAGTTTCACCGCCAGGTACAATGAGCAGTTCTTC. As protein: CASSFTARYNEQFF.

The CDR3 DNA is TGCGCCAGCAGCTTGGCTGTTGTAGCGGGGGTCACCGGGGAGCTGTTTTTT. Translation: CASSLAVVAGVTGELFF. The genes are TRBV5-1 and TRBJ2-2, with TRBD2 matching over 9 bases. With 0 bases clipped from V and 4 bases from J, the junction kept 7 bases outside the gene matches. This CDR3 contains 17 residues. CDR1 and CDR2 (germline): SGHRS, YFSETQ. Supplemented by reference TRBV5-1 and TRBJ2-2, the full variable domain reads KAGVTQTPRYLIKTRGQQVTLSCSPISGHRSVSWYQQTPGQGLQFLFEYFSETQRNKGNFPGRFSGRQFSNSRSEMNVSTLELGDSALYLCASSLAVVAGVTGELFFGEGSRLTVL.